These T cell receptor beta chains were read from a single sample in a study of blood T cell repertoires in COVID-19. Sequencing was performed with immunoSEQ multiplex PCR; in TCRdb, only in-frame clones are kept and a portion is missing. The sample records about 110,000 clones, around 74% being singletons. The sequenced sample consisted of peripheral blood. All receptors come from a woman aged 60 to 75 with acute or convalescent COVID-19. Both conserved end residues are part of each CDR3. The D gene is left open where the match is weak. Not all rows give a size; the values are once, few, many and, for expanded clones, a class.

-	14	-	TRBJ1-1	TRBV4-1	CASSQDGGGTEAFF	TGCGCCAGCAGCCAAGATGGGGGGGGCACTGAAGCTTTCTTT
TRBD2	15	-	TRBJ2-7	TRBV5-4	CASSGSGGANQEQYF	TGTGCCAGCAGCGGGTCCGGGGGGGCAAATCAGGAGCAGTACTTC
-	14	-	TRBJ2-3	TRBV7-2	CASSLRLGADTQYF	TGTGCCAGCAGCTTAAGACTAGGGGCAGATACGCAGTATTTT
TRBD1	14	-	TRBJ2-7	TRBV27	CASSLLTGGGEQYF	TGTGCCAGCAGTTTATTGACAGGGGGCGGCGAGCAGTACTTC
TRBD2	16	-	TRBJ2-1	TRBV7-8	CASSEIKRGVYNEQFF	TGTGCCAGCAGCGAGATAAAGCGGGGAGTCTACAATGAGCAGTTCTTC
-	15	-	TRBJ1-6	TRBV18	CASSPSAQGNSPLHF	TGTGCCAGCTCACCATCAGCCCAGGGGAATTCACCCCTCCACTTT
-	14	few	TRBJ2-3	TRBV6-2/TRBV6-3	CASSRTESTDTQYF	TGTGCCAGCAGTCGGACAGAAAGCACAGATACGCAGTATTTT
TRBD1	15	-	TRBJ2-7	TRBV10-2	CASRLGQGGTYEQYF	TGCGCCAGCAGACTGGGACAGGGGGGGACCTACGAGCAGTACTTC
-	15	-	TRBJ1-1	TRBV2	CASILGQVMNTEAFF	TGTGCCAGCATCCTGGGACAAGTCATGAACACTGAAGCTTTCTTT
-	16	-	TRBJ1-5	TRBV19	CASNPGGPYSNQPQHF	TGTGCCAGTAATCCGGGGGGACCTTATAGCAATCAGCCCCAGCATTTT
TRBD1	16	-	TRBJ1-5	TRBV27	CASSSVTGGNNQPQHF	TGTGCCAGCAGTTCAGTCACAGGGGGCAACAATCAGCCCCAGCATTTT
-	12	-	TRBJ1-4	TRBV12-3/TRBV12-4	CASRTGFEKLFF	TGTGCCAGCCGTACGGGGTTTGAAAAACTGTTTTTT
TRBD2	15	-	TRBJ2-7	TRBV5-1	CASSSGGTSNYEQYF	TGCGCCAGCAGCTCGGGGGGGACTAGCAACTACGAGCAGTACTTC
TRBD2	18	-	TRBJ2-7	TRBV5-1	CASSLPGTSGPPVYEQYF	TGCGCCAGCAGCTTACCCGGGACTAGCGGACCGCCAGTCTACGAGCAGTACTTC
TRBD1	18	-	TRBJ2-3	TRBV3-1/TRBV3-2	CASSQGAGTGGSTDTQYF	TGTGCCAGCAGCCAAGGAGCGGGGACAGGGGGGTCCACAGATACGCAGTATTTT
TRBD1	14	-	TRBJ1-1	TRBV5-1	CASNRDRVNTEAFF	TGCGCCAGCAATCGGGACAGGGTGAACACTGAAGCTTTCTTT
-	15	-	TRBJ2-3	TRBV6-1	CASSEVGGSTDTQYF	TGTGCCAGCAGTGAAGTGGGGGGTTCCACAGATACGCAGTATTTT
TRBD1	16	-	TRBJ1-2	TRBV5-1	CASSSNLQGGDYGYTF	TGCGCCAGCAGCTCCAACTTACAGGGGGGTGACTATGGCTACACCTTC
-	13	-	TRBJ2-7	TRBV6-2/TRBV6-3	CASSDSTWLEQYF	TGTGCCAGCAGTGACTCAACGTGGCTCGAGCAGTACTTC
TRBD1	13	-	TRBJ1-4	TRBV5-1	CASKGQGAEKLFF	TGCGCCAGCAAAGGACAGGGAGCGGAAAAACTGTTTTTT
-	15	few	TRBJ1-2	TRBV5-1	CASSLDAGKGPGYTF	TGCGCCAGCAGCTTGGATGCAGGGAAGGGTCCTGGCTACACCTTC
-	12	-	TRBJ1-6	TRBV5-4	CASSLDGVLLHF	TGTGCCAGCAGCTTGGACGGGGTCCTCCTCCACTTT